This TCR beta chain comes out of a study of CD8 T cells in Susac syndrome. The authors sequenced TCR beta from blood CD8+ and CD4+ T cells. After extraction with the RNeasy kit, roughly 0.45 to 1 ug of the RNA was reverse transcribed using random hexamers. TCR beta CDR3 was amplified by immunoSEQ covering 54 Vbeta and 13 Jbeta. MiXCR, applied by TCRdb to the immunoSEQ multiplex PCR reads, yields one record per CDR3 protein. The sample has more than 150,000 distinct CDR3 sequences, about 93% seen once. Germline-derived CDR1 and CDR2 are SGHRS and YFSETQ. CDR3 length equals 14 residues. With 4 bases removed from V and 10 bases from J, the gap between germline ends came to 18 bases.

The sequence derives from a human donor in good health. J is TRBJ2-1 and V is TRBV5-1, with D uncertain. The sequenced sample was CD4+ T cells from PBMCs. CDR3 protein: CASSRSDTLNEQFF. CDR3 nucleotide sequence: TGCGCCAGCAGCCGGAGCGACACCCTAAACGAGCAGTTCTTC.